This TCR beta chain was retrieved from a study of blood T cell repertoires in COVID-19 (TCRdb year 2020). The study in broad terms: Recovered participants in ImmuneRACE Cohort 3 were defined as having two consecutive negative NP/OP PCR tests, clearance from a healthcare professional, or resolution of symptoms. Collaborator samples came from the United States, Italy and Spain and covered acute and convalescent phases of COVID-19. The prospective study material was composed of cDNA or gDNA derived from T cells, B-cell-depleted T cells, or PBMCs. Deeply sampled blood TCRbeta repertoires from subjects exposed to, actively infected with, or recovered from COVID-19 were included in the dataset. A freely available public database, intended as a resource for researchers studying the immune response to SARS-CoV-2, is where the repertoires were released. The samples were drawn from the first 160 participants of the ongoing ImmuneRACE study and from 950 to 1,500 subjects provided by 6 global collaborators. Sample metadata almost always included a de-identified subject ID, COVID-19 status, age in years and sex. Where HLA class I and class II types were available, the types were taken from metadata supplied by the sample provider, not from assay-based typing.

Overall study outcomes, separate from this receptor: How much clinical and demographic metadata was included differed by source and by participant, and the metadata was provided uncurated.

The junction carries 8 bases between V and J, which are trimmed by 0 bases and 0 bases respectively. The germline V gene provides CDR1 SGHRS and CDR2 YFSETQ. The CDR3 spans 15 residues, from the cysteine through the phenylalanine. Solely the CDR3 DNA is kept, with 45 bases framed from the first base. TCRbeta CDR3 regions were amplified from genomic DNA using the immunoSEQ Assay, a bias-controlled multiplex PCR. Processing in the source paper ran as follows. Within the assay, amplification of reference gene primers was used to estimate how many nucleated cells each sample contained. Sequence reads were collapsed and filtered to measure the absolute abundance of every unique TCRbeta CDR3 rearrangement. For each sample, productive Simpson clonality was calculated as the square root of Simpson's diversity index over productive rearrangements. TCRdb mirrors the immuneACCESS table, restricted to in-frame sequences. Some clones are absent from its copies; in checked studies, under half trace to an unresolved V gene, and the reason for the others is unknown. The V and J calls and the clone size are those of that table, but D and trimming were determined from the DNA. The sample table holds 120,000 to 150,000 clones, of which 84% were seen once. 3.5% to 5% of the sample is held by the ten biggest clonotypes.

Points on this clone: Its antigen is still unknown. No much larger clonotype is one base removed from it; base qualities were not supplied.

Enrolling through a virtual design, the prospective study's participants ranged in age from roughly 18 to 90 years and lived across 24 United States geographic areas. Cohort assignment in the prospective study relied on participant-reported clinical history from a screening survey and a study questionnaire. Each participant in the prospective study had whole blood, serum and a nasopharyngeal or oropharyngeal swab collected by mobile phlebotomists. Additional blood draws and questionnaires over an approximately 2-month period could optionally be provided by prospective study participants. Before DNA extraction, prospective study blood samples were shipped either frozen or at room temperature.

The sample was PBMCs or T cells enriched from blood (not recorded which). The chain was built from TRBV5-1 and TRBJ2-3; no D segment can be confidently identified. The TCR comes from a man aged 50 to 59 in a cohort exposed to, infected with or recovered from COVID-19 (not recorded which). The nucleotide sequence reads TGCGCCAGCAGCTTGGCATGGGCTAGCACAGATACGCAGTATTTT. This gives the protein CASSLAWASTDTQYF.